This T cell receptor (beta chain) emerged from a study of T cells in Graves' hyperthyroidism and ophthalmopathy (dated by TCRdb to the late 2010s). Broadly, across the study: Peripheral blood was collected at initial diagnosis, before any treatment. The paper reports TCR Vbeta CDR3 sequencing of fewer than 150 peripheral blood samples: 43 ophthalmopathy, fewer than 80 hyperthyroidism and around 17 progressor patients. To identify distinguishing TCR V-J signatures, a discovery cohort of about 100 patients was used, comprising 43 with Graves' ophthalmopathy and 55 to 65 with stable Graves' hyperthyroidism. In addition, the study compared T-cell repertoires in thyroid tissue and in blood from about six Graves' hyperthyroidism patients. After blood sampling, hyperthyroidism patients were treated with methimazole at a starting dose of 30 mg daily, and ophthalmopathy patients were treated with high-dose intravenous methylprednisolone. Whether ophthalmopathy could be predicted prospectively was tested in an independent validation cohort made up of 18 to 20 hyperthyroidism patients plus 17 patients who later progressed to ophthalmopathy. For training and testing, the 110 or so patients in the discovery cohort were randomly divided in a 7:3 ratio.

V loses 3 bases, J loses 4 bases, and the germline ends lie 21 bases apart. Its CDR3 holds 17 amino acids, cysteine through phenylalanine. The retained sequence is limited to the CDR3, 51 bases, with the frame set at the first base. CDR1 and CDR2 were assigned from the germline V gene (reference sequence) as LNHDA and SQIVND. The TCR beta CDR3 regions were amplified from RNA transcripts. A first-round RT-PCR of the TCR CDR3 used the HTBI primer set with the Qiagen OneStep RT-PCR kit. A second multiplex PCR round built the libraries, followed by size selection and purification. The libraries were sequenced on an Illumina HiSeq2000 using paired-end 100 bp reads. The published analysis was carried out like this. SOAPnuke was used to process the raw data, removing reads that contained adapters or uncalled bases, had a mean Phred below 15, or lacked an exact match to the constant primer or identifier. High-quality paired reads were merged with COPE v1.2.5, and unique nucleotide sequences were defined as clonotypes. Clonotypes were aligned to IMGT TRBV, TRBD and TRBJ reference segments using MiTCR v1.1. Analysis was restricted to V-J combinations with a frequency above 0.0001, which covered 99% to 99.2% of repertoires. A TCS score was defined as the ratio of F50 (clonal expansion) to E x V (chaos), with BLOSUM62-based TCRdist applied between CDR3 peptides within each V-J. Welch's t-statistics and random forest reduced roughly 500 V-J features to roughly 13, which were used in a naive Bayes classifier (R e1071). TCRdb redid the processing of the public reads, applying fastp at Q25 and MiXCR, and retained in-frame beta chains. Duplicate CDR3 protein sequences are folded into a single record with the most common DNA and genes. Here the V and J calls rest on TCRdb's processing, not on the authors' analysis. This sample lists hundreds of thousands of distinct CDR3 sequences; about 14% were detected once. Around 13% of the sample goes to the ten largest clones.

Moderately to severely active disease, a Clinical Activity Score of at least 3, a NOSPECS grade of at least 4, and a duration under 3 months were present in ophthalmopathy patients. Any patient with an uncontrolled infection, another autoimmune disease, pregnancy or lactation was excluded. Diagnoses relied on clinical symptoms, serum thyroxine and TRAb, thyroid ultrasound and orbital computed tomography. PBMCs were separated from 8 to 10 ml of fresh peripheral blood using Ficoll-Paque density gradient centrifugation. Total RNA was extracted with Trizol reagent, and quality was checked on an Agilent 2100 Bioanalyzer. This clonotype was found a few times. Its antigen remains unidentified. Base qualities are missing; no much larger clone stands one base away. What the authors observed across the whole study: No statistical method was used to set the sample size in advance, and investigators knew the group allocation. In validation, progression to ophthalmopathy was predicted by the model with roughly 71% sensitivity and 72.22% specificity, a median of around 5.9 months before onset. Most expanded thyroid clonotypes (frequency above 0.001) were also detected in blood, a finding suggesting that blood repertoires may reflect thyroid immune responses. A 13 V-J signature model separated ophthalmopathy from stable hyperthyroidism, with just over 85% sensitivity and 81.08% specificity in cross-validation and 80%/75% in testing.

This clonotype was obtained from a woman between 50 and 59 years old with Graves' ophthalmopathy. This chain is built from TRBV19 and TRBJ1-2, and possibly TRBD1, on 5 matching bases. The specimen was blood. Here the CDR3 is given as CASSIPGPLLRPYGYTF. The nucleotide sequence is given as TGTGCCAGTAGTATTCCAGGGCCCTTGTTGCGGCCCTATGGCTACACCTTC.